The next 15 T cell receptor beta chains were all read from a single sample in a study of CD8 T cells in ankylosing spondylitis. Study outcomes and limitations: Under 10 highly homologous variants formed a TCR beta motif that appeared characteristic of ankylosing spondylitis blood.

Their antigens are not known. Using its own MiXCR run on the 5' RACE reads, TCRdb lists one record per CDR3 protein. The repertoire holds 450,000 or so distinct CDR3 sequences, with around 26% as singletons. Material: blood, either unsorted or a sorted T cell fraction (not recorded which). All receptors come from a male donor with ankylosing spondylitis.

V is TRBV11-2 and J is TRBJ2-5; a weak D match, TRBD2 (6 bases). The germline CDR1 and CDR2 sequences are SGHAT and FQNNGV. The CDR3 spans 15 residues. V dropped 1 base and J dropped 1 base, with 10 bases sitting between them. CDR3 nucleotide sequence: TGTGCCAGCAGCTTAGGCGGGACCTCCCAAGAGACCCAGTACTTC. Amino acids: CASSLGGTSQETQYF. Full variable domain (outside the CDR3, taken from reference TRBV11-2 and TRBJ2-5): EAGVAQSPRYKIIEKRQSVAFWCNPISGHATLYWYQQILGQGPKLLIQFQNNGVVDDSQLPKDRFSAERLKGVDSTLKIQPAKLEDSAVYLCASSLGGTSQETQYFGPGTRLLVL.

Concerning this clonotype: Its ends do not fully match the called genes, so a read error is possible. The chain is built from TRBV20-1 and TRBJ1-2; no reliable D call. The CDR3 sequence is 14 residues long. CDR1 is DFQATT, CDR2 SNEGSKA, per germline (reference sequence). The CDR3 loop reads CSAGEAATYYGYTF. The CDR3 DNA reads TGCAGTGCTGGAGAAGCGGCCACTTACTATGGCTACACCTTC.

The chain recombines TRBV15 with TRBJ2-7; D possibly corresponds to TRBD1 (6 bases). The CDR3 spans 15 residues. Germline loops: CDR1 LNHNV, CDR2 YYDKDF (reference sequence). V gave up 0 bases and J gave up 3 bases, with 12 bases separating them. The CDR3, as DNA: TGTGCCACCAGCAGAGATCTCGGCAGGGGCTACGAGCAGTACGTC. Its protein product is CATSRDLGRGYEQYV.

The chain is built from TRBV25-1 and TRBJ1-3; unclear D gene. This CDR3 has 16 amino acids. Germline values: CDR1 MGHDK, CDR2 SYGVNS. V was pared by 7 bases and J by 4 bases, with 20 bases between. The CDR3: CASTTNTGSRGNTIYF. CDR3 bases: TGTGCCAGCACCACAAACACGGGGTCCAGAGGAAACACCATATATTTT.

This clonotype was recorded at least ten times. Sequence at one end of the junction differs from germline and may be a read error. The rearrangement links TRBV5-1 to TRBJ2-1, with 9 bases identical to TRBD2. Per the germline V gene, CDR1 is SGHRS and CDR2 is YFSETQ. The CDR3 has 14 residues. The CDR3 spells CASSLAGEYNEQFF. CDR3 DNA sequence: TGTGCCAGCAGCTTAGCGGGAGAATACAATGAGCAGTTCTTC.

This chain uses TRBV20-1 with TRBJ2-1; D unresolved. This CDR3 spans 14 amino acids. Germline V lookup: CDR1 DFQATT, CDR2 SNEGSKA (reference sequence). V lost 5 bases and J lost 3, with 14 bases in between. The CDR3 spells CSAEMMSIYNEQFF. The CDR3 DNA follows: TGCAGTGCTGAGATGATGTCGATCTACAATGAGCAGTTCTTC.

This clonotype was recorded many times. The chain combines TRBV6-1 with TRBJ2-7, with D hard to call. The germline V gene encodes CDR1 MNHNS and CDR2 SASEGT. The CDR3 covers 18 residues. The V end was cut by 1 base, the J end by 1 base, with 20 bases between. The CDR3 loop reads CASSEGSAWAKDSYEQYV. Written as DNA, the CDR3 is TGTGCCAGCAGTGAAGGGTCCGCGTGGGCTAAGGATTCCTACGAGCAGTACGTC.

The rearrangement joins TRBV2 to TRBJ2-2; 7 bases are shared with TRBD2. Germline loops: CDR1 SNHLY, CDR2 FYNNEI. With 6 bases clipped from V and 4 bases from J, the junction kept 11 bases outside the gene matches. CDR3 length: 16 residues. The CDR3 is CASSDLVGGGTGELFF. The CDR3 DNA reads as TGTGCCAGCAGCGACCTAGTGGGGGGGGGCACCGGGGAGCTGTTTTTT.

The V and J genes are TRBV29-1 and TRBJ1-2; 8 nucleotides line up with TRBD1. The germline gives CDR1 SQVTM, CDR2 ANQGSEA. There are 15 residues in the CDR3. V lost 4 bases to trimming and J lost 5 bases; unmatched junction nucleotides: 12. This chain's CDR3 is CSVGKGQGAGYGYTF. Written as DNA, the CDR3 is TGCAGCGTTGGAAAAGGCCAGGGGGCCGGGTATGGCTACACCTTC.

V is TRBV5-1 and J is TRBJ2-1; the D is unclear. Germline V lookup: CDR1 SGHRS, CDR2 YFSETQ. This CDR3 has 14 amino acids. V lost 2 bases, J lost 5 bases, and 11 bases lay in between. The CDR3 DNA is TGCGCCAGCAGCTTTTTTGGGTCACACAATGAGCAGTTCTTC. Translation: CASSFFGSHNEQFF.

The chain links TRBV18 to TRBJ1-5, with no clear D. V lost 7 bases and J lost 4, with 8 bases in between. In germline, CDR1 is KGHSH, CDR2 LQKENI. The length of the CDR3 is 12 residues. CDR3 in DNA: TGTGCCAGCTGCGCACCGAATCAGCCCCAGCATTTT. This sequence encodes CASCAPNQPQHF.

In this sample, this clonotype turned up once. The chain joins TRBV29-1 to TRBJ2-1; D is perhaps TRBD1 (5 bases). V lost 5 bases to trimming and J lost 6 bases, with 11 bases between them. The CDR3 consists of 12 residues. Looked up from germline, CDR1 is SQVTM and CDR2 is ANQGSEA. CDR3 DNA sequence: TGCAGCGTTCGTCAGGGCAGCAATGAGCAGTTCTTC. Protein: CSVRQGSNEQFF.

The V and J genes are TRBV2 and TRBJ1-5; D unresolved. Germline CDR1 reads SNHLY; CDR2 reads FYNNEI. The V end lost 6 bases, the J end lost 0 bases, and 6 bases lay between the germline ends. This CDR3 spans 13 amino acids. The DNA of the CDR3 is TGTGCCAGCAGGGCATATAGCAATCAGCCCCAGCATTTT. It encodes CASRAYSNQPQHF.

The chain joins TRBV18 to TRBJ2-5; 11 bases map to TRBD1. There are 16 residues in the CDR3. Germline CDR1 reads KGHSH; CDR2 reads LQKENI. J gave up 2 bases and V 3 bases, and 5 bases lay outside the gene matches. The CDR3 loop reads CASSPIRDRGQETQYF. The CDR3, as DNA: TGTGCCAGCTCACCGATACGGGACAGGGGGCAAGAGACCCAGTACTTC.

The chain carries TRBV24-1 and TRBJ2-4; 7 bases line up with TRBD1. CDR3 length equals 16 residues. The germline CDR1 and CDR2 sequences are KGHDR and SFDVKD. V gave up 4 bases and J gave up 6 bases; unmatched junction bases: 11. Written as DNA, the CDR3 is TGTGCCACCAGTGACCAAAGACAGGGTATTGGAAACATTCAGTACTTC. It specifies CATSDQRQGIGNIQYF.